This TCR beta chain was profiled in a study of blood T cells in healthy people across ages. The CDR3 contains 12 residues. Per the germline V gene, CDR1 is MDHEN and CDR2 is SYDVKM. Trimming shortened V by 8 bases and J by 0 bases, and 7 bases separated the two germline ends. This clonotype was counted a few times. Its target is not known. Every participating donor contributed approximately 9.5 milliliters of peripheral blood through a draw. Through a sample-barcoded 5' primer and a J-beta primer mix, a second PCR was run for roughly 6 to 12 cycles. From the 5' RACE reads, TCRdb called clonotypes with MiXCR, one entry per CDR3 protein. This table has about 1.7 million distinct CDR3 sequences, roughly 27% appearing once. Study-wide results and limits: The recorded TCR beta diversity per million T cells decreased in a roughly linear manner with age.

The specimen was blood. This receptor was taken from a woman aged 30 to 39 in good health. The genes are TRBV28 and TRBJ1-1; D is uncertain. The CDR3 bases are TGTGCCAGCGGATCAGTGAACACTGAAGCTTTCTTT. Protein product: CASGSVNTEAFF.